This T cell receptor beta chain is drawn from a study of T-cell memory formation after mild COVID-19. Whole-study context: Clustering of TCRs was largely donor specific. Points from the study as a whole: Mainly in CM and EM were contracting CD4+ clones; CD8+ were in EMRA. Day 15 to 85 contracting clones showed balanced CD4/CD8; day 15 to 37 expanders favored CD4+.

Each CDR3 protein is one row after TCRdb ran MiXCR on the 5' RACE reads. The top ten hold about an eighth of the sample, which has under 50,000 distinct CDR3 sequences, roughly 9.8% seen once. The sample holds many counts of this clonotype. What it recognizes is unknown. In germline, CDR1 is MNHEY, CDR2 SVGEGT. The CDR3 consists of 13 residues. The V and J ends lost 5 bases and 1 base respectively, with 9 bases between them. The specimen sequenced was PBMCs or a T cell subset sorted from them (not recorded which). This TCR came from an adult woman who had mild COVID-19 (a few samples of this study predate the infection). Cell type and time point are not known. The chain combines TRBV6-2 or TRBV6-3 with TRBJ2-7; D might be TRBD1 (6 bases). The CDR3 DNA follows: TGTGCCAGCAGTACAGGGTTGTCCTACGAGCAGTACTTC. This gives the protein CASSTGLSYEQYF.